Below, 9 T cell receptor beta chains from the same sample are listed, as sequenced in a study of cytomegalovirus exposure and HLA in healthy donors. Amplification used 60 Vbeta primers and 13 Jbeta primers. Sequenced by immunoSEQ multiplex PCR; TCRdb stores in-frame clones only, minus some. The sample has about 110,000 clones; under 80% are singletons. Sequencing was carried out using PBMCs. These receptors originate from a woman aged 45-60 years in good health and CMV-seropositive.

This clone was seen a handful of times. The CDR3 reads CASSSQGSSYEQYF. CDR3 DNA sequence: TGCGCCAGCAGCTCACAGGGAAGCTCCTACGAGCAGTACTTC. The rearrangement uses TRBV5-1 and TRBJ2-7; TRBD1 is a possible D gene (6 bases). Germline lookup yields CDR1 SGHRS and CDR2 YFSETQ. The CDR3 spans 14 residues. The V end was cut by 3 bases, the J end by 0 bases, with 10 bases between.

This sequence joins TRBV7-9 and TRBJ1-6; 8 bases match TRBD1. This CDR3 region has 19 residues. The germline CDR1 and CDR2 sequences are SEHNR and FQNEAQ (reference sequence). After removal of 5 bases from V and 6 bases from J, the junction contained 18 bases not matched to a gene. CDR3 sequence (DNA): TGTGCCAGCAGCCCCAAAACAGGGGGGCCTTTAGTGTTTAATTCACCCCTCCACTTT. Translation gives CASSPKTGGPLVFNSPLHF.

This clone has just one count. The gene calls are TRBV10-2 and TRBJ1-5; D perhaps matches TRBD1 (5 bases). The CDR3 sequence is 16 residues long. Trimming took 2 bases from V and 2 from J, leaving 13 bases between them. Germline assignment: CDR1 WSHSY and CDR2 SAAADI. The CDR3 loop reads CASSEGIGAGNQPQHF. CDR3 DNA: TGCGCCAGCAGTGAGGGAATTGGGGCAGGCAATCAGCCCCAGCATTTT.

The chain uses TRBV5-1 and TRBJ2-7, with 8 bases matching TRBD1. This CDR3 spans 15 amino acids. The junction had 10 bases not matched to a gene; V was cut back by 4 bases and J by 4 bases. Germline CDR1 reads SGHRS; CDR2 reads YFSETQ. The CDR3 nucleotides are TGCGCCAGCAGCCCGGAAACGGACAGGGCTTACGAGCAGTACTTC. Translated: CASSPETDRAYEQYF.

The chain uses TRBV27 and TRBJ2-5, with a tentative D call TRBD1 (5 bases). Trimming removed 2 bases at V and 3 bases at J, with 16 bases between. Germline loops: CDR1 MNHEY, CDR2 SMNVEV (reference sequence). The CDR3 loop spans 16 amino acids. The CDR3 DNA is TGTGCCAGCAGTTTAGGGGCAGGGCTATGGAAAGAGACCCAGTACTTC. Translated: CASSLGAGLWKETQYF.

The chain combines TRBV14 with TRBJ2-5; D remains unclear. V lost 1 base, J lost 3 bases, and 12 bases lay in between. Germline assignment: CDR1 SGHDN and CDR2 FVKESK. CDR3 length equals 15 residues. Written as DNA, the CDR3 is TGTGCCAGCAGCCAAGTCCCAGGAAGCAAAGAGACCCAGTACTTC. It specifies CASSQVPGSKETQYF.

This clone has just one count. The genes are TRBV2 and TRBJ2-1; 7 bases align to TRBD2. Germline values: CDR1 SNHLY, CDR2 FYNNEI. The CDR3 extends over 15 amino acids. With 2 bases clipped from V and 2 bases from J, the junction kept 3 bases outside the gene matches. CDR3 sequence (DNA): TGTGCCAGCAGTGAAAACGGGGGGACCTACAATGAGCAGTTCTTC. This translates into CASSENGGTYNEQFF.

This chain uses TRBV4-1 with TRBJ2-1; D gene ambiguous. The V and J ends lost 6 bases and 1 base respectively, with 10 bases between them. The length of the CDR3 is 14 residues. Looked up from germline, CDR1 is MGHRA and CDR2 is YSYEKL. Here the CDR3 reads CASSTTYSYNEQFF. CDR3 DNA: TGCGCCAGCAGTACGACATATTCCTACAATGAGCAGTTCTTC.

V usage is TRBV7-6 and J usage is TRBJ2-7; TRBD1 aligns across 9 bases. CDR3 length equals 16 residues. The V gene's germline CDR1 is SGHVS and CDR2 FNYEAQ. Unmatched junction bases numbered 11, after V lost 5 bases and J lost 3 bases. DNA of the CDR3: TGTGCCAGCAGCCCCCGGGACAGGGAAAACCTCTACGAGCAGTACTTC. This codes for CASSPRDRENLYEQYF.